This entry is about one T cell receptor beta chain. There are many counts of this clonotype. Its cognate antigen has yet to be identified. It has no much larger one-base neighbor in the sample; base qualities were not kept. This sample is drawn from a study of CD8 T cells in ankylosing spondylitis (dated by TCRdb to the late 2010s). Regarding the complete study: To find TCR variants linked to disease, the study profiled T cell receptor beta repertoires in ankylosing spondylitis patients and healthy donors. Samples of peripheral blood were taken, and for ankylosing spondylitis patients, synovial fluid was collected as well. The full study cohort comprised around 25 ankylosing spondylitis patients and 85 to 120 healthy donors.

Sequencing was carried out with an Illumina HiSeq 2500. Quantitative 5'-RACE with molecular barcodes was used to prepare TCR beta libraries. Per the original workflow: To identify disease-linked TCR variants, a new computational method was used, one built on a probabilistic model of VDJ rearrangement. TCRdb reworked the public reads: Q25 trimming with fastp, MiXCR clone assembly, productive beta chains retained. Entries that share a CDR3 protein sequence are merged under the most common genes and DNA. TCRdb's processing, not the study's, gives the V and J calls here. The sample table holds about 500,000 distinct CDR3 sequences, of which under 5.5% were seen once. Roughly 3.2% of the sample goes to the ten largest clones. Beyond this particular receptor, the publication reports: Blood from ankylosing spondylitis patients appeared to be characterized by a TCR beta motif made up of seven or eight highly homologous amino acid variants. In peripheral blood, the disease-linked clones were found at relatively low frequencies and had a CD8+ phenotype. Some of the motif variants had been reported before in the synovial fluid and blood of reactive arthritis patients, a finding that suggests common disease-initiation mechanisms. Significant enrichment of the disease-linked clones was reported in matched synovial fluid samples from ankylosing spondylitis patients.

Measured from the cysteine to the phenylalanine, the CDR3 is 15 residues long. The DNA shown is the 45-base CDR3, in frame from base 1. V loses 1 base of germline sequence and J loses 3 bases, and the interval between the two ends is 11 bases. As encoded in the germline V gene, CDR1 is SGDLS while CDR2 is YYNGEE. The TCR was taken from a male donor with ankylosing spondylitis. Recombination joined TRBV9 with TRBJ2-1; possibly the D gene is TRBD1, per 6 matching bases. Sequencing input: blood, either unsorted or a sorted T cell fraction (not recorded which). The CDR3 region: CASSVIQGLYNEQFF. In nucleotides, the sequence is TGTGCCAGCAGCGTAATACAGGGTCTCTACAATGAGCAGTTCTTC.